A single sample is the source of the 15 T cell receptor beta chains below, sequenced in a study of cytotoxic CD8 clonotypes in ibrutinib-treated CLL. Libraries were prepared by immunoSEQ multiplex PCR; TCRdb keeps only in-frame clonotypes and omits some of them. Of about 140,000 clones listed, about 84% were seen once; the top ten hold about 7.6%. The sample here was PBMCs, taken after 36 months of ibrutinib treatment. All receptors derive from a human donor with chronic lymphocytic leukemia.

V and J are TRBV18 and TRBJ2-7; weak D call: TRBD1 (6 bases). V was cut by 2 bases and J by 3 bases, with 14 bases left in between. The germline V gene has CDR1 KGHSH and CDR2 LQKENI. The CDR3 length is 15 residues. The CDR3 DNA is TGTGCCAGCTCACCAGCTACAGGGTTCGGCTACGAGCAGTACTTC. Translation gives CASSPATGFGYEQYF.

This sequence joins TRBV9 and TRBJ1-3; maybe TRBD1 (6 bases). Trimming cost V 4 bases and J 4 bases, with 18 bases left between them. The CDR3 contains 16 residues. Germline CDR1 and CDR2: SGDLS and YYNGEE. CDR3 loop: CASSSRSGAQGNTIYF. The DNA of the CDR3 is TGTGCCAGCAGCTCCCGCTCAGGGGCGCAAGGAAACACCATATATTTT.

V gene TRBV5-1 combines with J gene TRBJ1-5, with 7 positions matching TRBD1. CDR1 is SGHRS and CDR2 is YFSETQ in the germline V gene. This CDR3 spans 14 amino acids. The V and J ends lost 0 bases and 5 bases, in that order; junction bases with no gene match: 2. The CDR3 protein is CASSLAGTDQPQHF. CDR3 bases: TGCGCCAGCAGCTTGGCGGGGACAGATCAGCCCCAGCATTTT.

The chain uses TRBV5-6 and TRBJ1-3; D is possibly TRBD1 (6 bases). The CDR3 runs to 16 residues. The ends were cut back, 1 base at V and 3 bases at J, with 14 bases in the middle. The germline gives CDR1 SGHDT, CDR2 YYEEEE. The CDR3 nucleotides are TGTGCCAGCAGCTTGAGAGGGGGGCGCGGTGGAAACACCATATATTTT. Translated, it gives CASSLRGGRGGNTIYF.

This clone was detected only once. The chain carries TRBV19 and TRBJ1-6, with D perhaps matching TRBD1 (5 bases). The CDR3 is 16 amino acids. Between the trimmed V and J ends, which lost 6 bases and 6 bases, there was a span of 18 bases. CDR1 and CDR2 from the germline V gene are LNHDA and SQIVND (reference sequence). The CDR3 loop reads CASRPRGSGFNSPLHF. CDR3 coding DNA: TGTGCCAGTAGACCCCGGGGCTCAGGGTTTAATTCACCCCTCCACTTT.

Turning to this clone: This same CDR3 is encoded by further DNA sequences in the sample. V usage is TRBV5-1 and J usage is TRBJ1-1; D call uncertain. Germline V gives CDR1 SGHRS, CDR2 YFSETQ. V shed 1 base and J shed 0 bases, with 7 bases lying between them. The length of the CDR3 is 14 residues. DNA for the CDR3: TGCGCCAGCAGCTTGTTTGACATGAACACTGAAGCTTTCTTT. Translating gives CASSLFDMNTEAFF.

This rearrangement joins TRBV11-3 to TRBJ1-6; D not certain. This CDR3 is 12 amino acids long. The V gene's germline CDR1 is SGHNT and CDR2 YENEEA. V lost 2 bases and J lost 13, with 9 bases in between. The DNA of the CDR3 is TGTGCCAGCAGCTTAAGCAGAGGGCCCCTCCACTTT. Translating it yields CASSLSRGPLHF. The whole variable domain, remainder taken from reference TRBV11-3 and TRBJ1-6, is EAGVVQSPRYKIIEKKQPVAFWCNPISGHNTLYWYLQNLGQGPELLIRYENEEAVDDSQLPKDRFSAERLKGVDSTLKIQPAELGDSAVYLCASSLSRGPLHFGNGTRLTVT.

This chain uses TRBV7-3 with TRBJ2-6; D is uncertain. Germline CDR1 is SGHTA and CDR2 is FQGTGA. CDR3 length: 15 residues. With 2 bases removed from V and 1 base from J, the gap between germline ends came to 6 bases. The CDR3 is CASSLGASGANVLTF. In DNA, the CDR3 is TGTGCCAGCAGCTTAGGCGCTTCTGGGGCCAACGTCCTGACTTTC.

The rearrangement links TRBV4-1 to TRBJ2-2, with 8 nucleotides matching TRBD2. V dropped 4 bases and J dropped 4; count of bases not matched to a gene: 8. Germline values: CDR1 MGHRA, CDR2 YSYEKL. The CDR3 covers 16 residues. CDR3 region: CASSPRSAGGTGELFF. The CDR3 nucleotides are TGCGCCAGCAGCCCCCGATCGGCGGGAGGCACCGGGGAGCTGTTTTTT.

This chain links TRBV6-1 with TRBJ1-3, with 7 bases identical to TRBD1. The germline V gene has CDR1 MNHNS and CDR2 SASEGT. Losses at the gene ends were 8 bases for V and 0 bases for J; bases not matched to a gene: 7. The CDR3 is 15 amino acids. CDR3 loop: CASGARGNSGNTIYF. DNA for the CDR3: TGTGCCAGCGGAGCCAGGGGGAACTCTGGAAACACCATATATTTT.

The CDR3 protein is CASSAGTSGRAPINEQFF. The CDR3 nucleotides read TGCGCCAGCAGTGCCGGGACTAGCGGCCGGGCTCCCATCAATGAGCAGTTCTTC. This chain links TRBV10-1 with TRBJ2-1; 11 bases match TRBD2. The CDR3 is made up of 18 amino acids. Per germline, CDR1 WNHNN and CDR2 SYGVQD (reference sequence). V was clipped by 4 bases and J by 6 bases; unmatched bases: 14.

This chain joins TRBV6-5 and TRBJ2-5, with D possibly matching TRBD2 (6 bases). CDR3 length: 13 amino acids. Germline V lookup: CDR1 MNHEY, CDR2 SVGAGI. With 7 bases removed from V and 0 bases from J, the gap between germline ends came to 9 bases. The CDR3 DNA sequence: TGTGCCAGCAACAGACTAGACCAAGAGACCCAGTACTTC. Its protein product is CASNRLDQETQYF.

The chain carries TRBV7-6 and TRBJ2-7; 9 bases fit TRBD2. Germline V gene sequence: CDR1 SGHVS, CDR2 FNYEAQ. The length of the CDR3 is 14 residues. V gave up 5 bases and J gave up 0 bases; unmatched junction bases: 2. The CDR3 DNA is TGTGCCAGCAGCCGCGGGGGGGTCTCCTACGAGCAGTACTTC. Translation gives CASSRGGVSYEQYF. Full variable domain (outside the CDR3, taken from reference TRBV7-6 and TRBJ2-7): GAGVSQSPRYKVTKRGQDVALRCDPISGHVSLYWYRQALGQGPEFLTYFNYEAQQDKSGLPNDRFSAERPEGSISTLTIQRTEQRDSAMYRCASSRGGVSYEQYFGPGTRLTVT.

This clone is categorized as medium-sized. The rearrangement links TRBV6-6 to TRBJ1-2, with TRBD1 matching over 8 bases. This CDR3 region has 15 residues. V lost 4 bases and J lost 0; bases outside the gene matches: 4. Germline CDR1 reads MNHNY; CDR2 reads SVGAGI (reference sequence). In DNA, the CDR3 is TGTGCCAGCAGTTTTCCGGGACAGGCTAACTATGGCTACACCTTC. Its protein product is CASSFPGQANYGYTF.

To note about this clone: This sample includes further DNA sequences coding for the same CDR3. This chain joins TRBV5-1 and TRBJ1-4; 9 bases agree with TRBD1. Germline CDR1 is SGHRS and CDR2 is YFSETQ. The CDR3 extends over 13 amino acids. Trimming cost V 4 bases and J 7 bases; bases outside gene matches: 2. CDR3 protein: CASSRQGGEKLFF. As DNA, the CDR3 is TGCGCCAGCAGCAGACAGGGGGGTGAAAAACTGTTTTTT. The entire variable domain, with the rest obtained from reference TRBV5-1 and TRBJ1-4, is as follows: KAGVTQTPRYLIKTRGQQVTLSCSPISGHRSVSWYQQTPGQGLQFLFEYFSETQRNKGNFPGRFSGRQFSNSRSEMNVSTLELGDSALYLCASSRQGGEKLFFGSGTQLSVL.